The 31 T cell receptor beta chains listed next were all sequenced from one sample in a study of blood T cell repertoires in COVID-19. This table comes from immunoSEQ multiplex PCR, and its TCRdb copy is limited to in-frame clones, with some not included. The sample has 75,000 to 100,000 clones, 77% seen once. The specimen was peripheral blood. The receptors originated from a woman over 75 with acute or convalescent COVID-19.

CDR3 sequence: CASGSILTGGFFFSGNTIYF. The CDR3 region has the DNA TGTGCTAGTGGTTCCATCTTGACAGGGGGCTTCTTCTTCTCTGGAAACACCATATATTTT. The chain joins TRBV12-5 to TRBJ1-3; 10 positions agree with TRBD1. CDR3 size: 20 residues. Germline V gene data show CDR1 as LGHNT and CDR2 as FRNRAP. The J segment lost 0 bases and the V segment lost 4 bases, leaving 15 bases of the junction unmatched.

This clone has just one count. This sequence joins TRBV13 and TRBJ2-7, with D possibly being TRBD1 (6 bases). The CDR3 is 15 residues long. V lost 5 bases and J 3 bases, leaving 17 bases between the germline ends. Looked up from germline, CDR1 is PRHDT and CDR2 is FYEKMQ (reference sequence). In DNA, the CDR3 is TGTGCCAGCAGCCCGAGGGGGACCTTGGGCTACGAGCAGTACTTC. Residues: CASSPRGTLGYEQYF.

The chain uses TRBV7-9 and TRBJ2-1; D is unclear. V dropped 1 base and J dropped 4 bases, with 8 bases sitting between them. Germline values: CDR1 SEHNR, CDR2 FQNEAQ (reference sequence). The length of the CDR3 is 14 residues. The CDR3 sequence: CASSLGAGYNEQFF. The CDR3 region has the DNA TGTGCCAGCAGCTTAGGAGCTGGTTACAATGAGCAGTTCTTC. The variable domain in full, completed from reference TRBV7-9 and TRBJ2-1, reads DTGVSQNPRHKITKRGQNVTFRCDPISEHNRLYWYRQTLGQGPEFLTYFQNEAQLEKSRLLSDRFSAERPKGSFSTLEIQRTEQGDSAMYLCASSLGAGYNEQFFGPGTRLTVL.

V usage is TRBV3-1 (or the pseudogene TRBV3-2) and J usage is TRBJ1-2; 9 bases are shared with TRBD1. CDR3 length: 15 amino acids. Germline V gene sequence: CDR1 LGHDT, CDR2 YNNKEL (reference sequence). Trimming took 2 bases from V and 4 from J; bases not matched to a gene: 5. DNA for the CDR3: TGTGCCAGCAGCCAACCGGGACAGGGAATCTATGGCTACACCTTC. Translated, it gives CASSQPGQGIYGYTF.

The count of this clone is one. V gene TRBV4-2 combines with J gene TRBJ1-5, with 8 bases matching TRBD1. From germline, CDR1 is LGHNA and CDR2 YNFKEQ. The V segment lost 5 bases and the J segment 7 bases; nucleotides outside the gene matches: 10. The CDR3 is made up of 15 amino acids. The CDR3 DNA follows: TGTGCCAGCAGCTTCGACAGGGGACAAAGGCAGCCCCAGCATTTT. It yields the protein CASSFDRGQRQPQHF.

This chain uses TRBV6-5 with TRBJ1-6, with D uncertain. The CDR3 sequence is 12 residues long. Germline CDR1 MNHEY, CDR2 SVGAGI. Trimming took off 2 bases at V and 7 bases at J, with 3 bases between the two ends. Written as DNA, the CDR3 is TGTGCCAGCAGTTACCCGAATTCACCCCTCCACTTT. Translated, it gives CASSYPNSPLHF.

The chain employs TRBV18 and TRBJ2-2, with 9 bases lining up with TRBD1. The ends lost 8 bases at V and 2 bases at J; junction bases unmatched: 9. The CDR3 contains 16 residues. Germline CDR1 reads KGHSH; CDR2 reads LQKENI. The CDR3 region is CASQTRTGENTGELFF. The CDR3 DNA follows: TGTGCCAGCCAGACCCGGACAGGGGAAAACACCGGGGAGCTGTTTTTT. The whole variable domain, filled in from reference TRBV18 and TRBJ2-2, reads NAGVMQNPRHLVRRRGQEARLRCSPMKGHSHVYWYRQLPEEGLKFMVYLQKENIIDESGMPKERFSAEFPKEGPSILRIQQVVRGDSAAYFCASQTRTGENTGELFFGEGSRLTVL.

This sequence joins TRBV30 and TRBJ2-7, with a tentative D call TRBD1 (5 bases). CDR3 length equals 11 residues. V lost 5 bases and J lost 5, with 10 bases in between. From germline, CDR1 is GTSNPN and CDR2 SVGIG (reference sequence). CDR3 sequence reads: CAWGHVHEQYF. The DNA of the CDR3 is TGTGCCTGGGGACATGTCCACGAGCAGTACTTC.

This chain links TRBV6-4 with TRBJ2-5, with a weak D call TRBD1 (5 bases). Germline loops: CDR1 MRHNA, CDR2 SNTAGT. CDR3 length: 13 residues. Trimming removed 3 bases from V and 4 bases from J, with 9 bases in between. The CDR3 reads CASSEYTGETQYF. CDR3 DNA: TGTGCCAGCAGTGAGTACACAGGAGAGACCCAGTACTTC.

The rearrangement uses TRBV6-2 or TRBV6-3 and TRBJ1-1; tentatively, D is TRBD1 (6 bases). Germline V gene data show CDR1 as MNHEY and CDR2 as SVGEGT. This CDR3 has 14 residues. V lost 4 bases, J lost 1 base, and 10 bases lay in between. The DNA of the CDR3 is TGTGCCAGCAGTTTCCTGGGACAGAACACTGAAGCTTTCTTT. It codes for CASSFLGQNTEAFF.

This chain connects TRBV18 to TRBJ1-5; tentative D call: TRBD1 (6 bases). The CDR3 runs to 15 residues. With 3 bases removed from V and 2 bases from J, the gap between germline ends came to 11 bases. CDR1 is KGHSH, CDR2 LQKENI, per germline. The chain's CDR3 is CASSPVDRGNQPQHF. DNA of the CDR3: TGTGCCAGCTCACCGGTGGACAGAGGCAATCAGCCCCAGCATTTT.

J is TRBJ2-1 and V is TRBV19; 7 bases align to TRBD2. This CDR3 is 13 amino acids long. V gave up 6 bases and J gave up 4 bases; unmatched junction bases: 3. Per germline, CDR1 LNHDA and CDR2 SQIVND (reference sequence). For the CDR3, the DNA is TGTGCCAGTAGGGGGAGGGCTTACAATGAGCAGTTCTTC. Translation: CASRGRAYNEQFF.

The chain employs TRBV6-2 or TRBV6-3 and TRBJ2-1; perhaps TRBD2 as D (6 bases). Trimming took 0 bases from V and 8 from J, leaving 14 bases between them. The CDR3 runs to 15 residues. Germline V gene lookup returns CDR1 MNHEY and CDR2 SVGEGT. CDR3 sequence reads: CASSYSTDYPDEQFF. The CDR3 DNA reads as TGTGCCAGCAGTTACTCGACGGACTACCCGGATGAGCAGTTCTTC.

The V gene is TRBV2, the J gene TRBJ1-6; 8 bases match TRBD1. The CDR3 has 16 amino acids. From germline, CDR1 is SNHLY and CDR2 FYNNEI. V lost 4 bases to trimming and J lost 0 bases; unmatched junction nucleotides: 2. CDR3 nucleotide sequence: TGTGCCAGCAGTGGGACAGGGAGCTCCTATAATTCACCCCTCCACTTT. It translates to CASSGTGSSYNSPLHF.

This clone has only one observation. This chain joins TRBV28 and TRBJ1-3; TRBD1 aligns across 9 bases. Germline trimming cut 5 bases from V and 0 bases from J; bases unmatched to any gene: 5. Germline V gene lookup returns CDR1 MDHEN and CDR2 SYDVKM. This CDR3 has 16 residues. CDR3 nucleotides: TGTGCCAGCAGTCCCCCGGGACAGGGCTCTGGAAACACCATATATTTT. Its protein is CASSPPGQGSGNTIYF.

This chain connects TRBV15 to TRBJ2-7; 15 bases agree with TRBD2. The junction had 7 bases not matched to a gene; V was cut back by 1 base and J by 6 bases. Germline-derived CDR1 and CDR2 are LNHNV and YYDKDF (reference sequence). The CDR3 has 17 amino acids. CDR3 in DNA: TGTGCCACCAGCAGAGGCTGGGGACTAGCGGGAGGAGGCGAGCAGTACTTC. Translated: CATSRGWGLAGGGEQYF.

This clone is a singleton in its sample. The chain links TRBV12-2 to TRBJ1-2; whether TRBD1, the table's D call, matches the DNA was not checked. TRBV12-2 is described as a pseudogene. The CDR3 sequence is 16 residues long. The CDR3 DNA reads TGTGCAAGTCGCACCAGGACAGGTTTTCTGAACTATGGCTACACCTTC. This translates into CASRTRTGFLNYGYTF.

The chain couples TRBV30 to TRBJ2-7; TRBD2 matches at 12 bases. Germline CDR1 is GTSNPN and CDR2 is SVGIG (reference sequence). The CDR3 sequence is 12 residues long. V was pared by 3 bases and J by 9 bases, with 3 bases of the junction left unmatched. As DNA, the CDR3 is TGTGCCTGGAGCCCGACTAGCGGGGGGCAGTACTTC. Translating gives CAWSPTSGGQYF. Complete variable domain (other parts from reference TRBV30 and TRBJ2-7): SQTIHQWPATLVQPVGSPLSLECTVEGTSNPNLYWYRQAAGRGLQLLFYSVGIGQISSEVPQNLSASRPQDRQFILSSKKLLLSDSGFYLCAWSPTSGGQYFGPGTRLTVT.

The V call is TRBV28, the J call TRBJ2-3; 7 bases line up with TRBD1. Germline V gene lookup returns CDR1 MDHEN and CDR2 SYDVKM. The V and J ends lost 8 bases and 2 bases, in that order; junction bases with no gene match: 4. This CDR3 is built from 13 residues. CDR3 in amino acids: CASRTGYTDTQYF. In nucleotides, the CDR3 is TGTGCCAGCCGGACAGGCTACACAGATACGCAGTATTTT.

The chain has TRBV3-1 (or the pseudogene TRBV3-2) and TRBJ2-1; 9 bases align to TRBD2. This CDR3 is 16 amino acids long. V gave up 3 bases and J gave up 4 bases; unmatched junction bases: 7. CDR1 is LGHDT, CDR2 YNNKEL, per germline (reference sequence). CDR3 DNA sequence: TGTGCCAGCAGCCAGGACGGCGCGGGAGGGTACAATGAGCAGTTCTTC. Protein sequence: CASSQDGAGGYNEQFF.

The chain joins TRBV6-5 to TRBJ1-4, with a tentative D call TRBD1 (5 bases). V lost 6 bases to trimming and J lost 3 bases, with 11 bases between them. The CDR3 is 14 residues long. Germline-derived CDR1 and CDR2 are MNHEY and SVGAGI. Written as DNA, the CDR3 is TGTGCCAGCAGCAGTGGGGCAGCTAATGAAAAACTGTTTTTT. It yields the protein CASSSGAANEKLFF.

This sequence joins TRBV19 and TRBJ2-7; 7 nucleotides agree with TRBD2. Per germline, CDR1 LNHDA and CDR2 SQIVND (reference sequence). V dropped 4 bases and J dropped 3; count of bases not matched to a gene: 0. CDR3 size: 12 residues. DNA for the CDR3: TGTGCCAGTAGTACGGGAGGCTACGAGCAGTACTTC. Translated, it gives CASSTGGYEQYF.

V gene TRBV28 combines with J gene TRBJ2-5; 8 positions match TRBD2. J gave up 1 base and V 7 bases, and 5 bases lay outside the gene matches. CDR3 length equals 14 residues. Per germline, CDR1 MDHEN and CDR2 SYDVKM. The CDR3: CASMSGGLQETQYF. As DNA, the CDR3 is TGTGCCAGCATGTCGGGGGGGCTCCAAGAGACCCAGTACTTC.

This clone has only one observation. This chain links TRBV7-9 with TRBJ2-3; 8 bases align to TRBD2. J gave up 1 base and V 5 bases, and 5 bases lay outside the gene matches. The germline CDR1 and CDR2 sequences are SEHNR and FQNEAQ (reference sequence). CDR3 size: 15 residues. Here the CDR3 DNA reads TGTGCCAGCAGCCTACTACTAGCGGGCACAGATACGCAGTATTTT. The encoded protein is CASSLLLAGTDTQYF.

The chain combines TRBV28 with TRBJ1-1; 8 nucleotides match TRBD1. J was trimmed by 6 bases and V by 6 bases; bases with no gene match: 12. The length of the CDR3 is 15 residues. Germline V lookup: CDR1 MDHEN, CDR2 SYDVKM. The CDR3 DNA sequence: TGTGCCAGCAGCGCCCCAGGGGGCGAACTGGCTGAAGCTTTCTTT. It specifies CASSAPGGELAEAFF.

The V gene is TRBV12-3 or TRBV12-4, the J gene TRBJ1-1; D perhaps matches TRBD1 (5 bases). There are 13 residues in the CDR3. Trimming removed 5 bases from V and 1 base from J, with 8 bases in between. This CDR3 is CASSRGTNTEAFF. CDR3 DNA: TGTGCCAGCAGTCGCGGGACGAACACTGAAGCTTTCTTT.

CDR3 nucleotide sequence: TGTGCCAGCTCACCGCGGCTGGAGGGGCGCGGTGAAGCTTTCTTT. Translated: CASSPRLEGRGEAFF. This sequence joins TRBV18 and TRBJ1-1; D possibly corresponds to TRBD1 (5 bases). The V gene's germline CDR1 is KGHSH and CDR2 LQKENI. The germline V and J ends were trimmed by 3 bases and 7 bases, with 18 bases remaining between them. The CDR3 sequence is 15 residues long.

The chain carries TRBV6-1 and TRBJ1-5; 7 nucleotides line up with TRBD1. The germline CDR1 and CDR2 sequences are MNHNS and SASEGT. The V gene end was trimmed by 6 bases and the J gene end by 2 bases; junction bases not matched to a gene: 7. The CDR3 is 15 residues long. In nucleotides, the CDR3 is TGTGCCAGCAGCCAGGGGGGTAATCGCAATCAGCCCCAGCATTTT. Residues: CASSQGGNRNQPQHF.

V gene TRBV19 combines with J gene TRBJ2-2; 7 nucleotides match TRBD1. Per the germline V gene, CDR1 is LNHDA and CDR2 is SQIVND (reference sequence). J was trimmed by 2 bases and V by 9 bases; bases with no gene match: 6. The CDR3 contains 14 residues. In DNA form, the CDR3 reads TGTGCCAGCCGCCGGGACAGAAACACCGGGGAGCTGTTTTTT. Protein product: CASRRDRNTGELFF. Looking up the rest from reference TRBV19 and TRBJ2-2 gives the full variable domain: DGGITQSPKYLFRKEGQNVTLSCEQNLNHDAMYWYRQDPGQGLRLIYYSQIVNDFQKGDIAEGYSVSREKKESFPLTVTSAQKNPTAFYLCASRRDRNTGELFFGEGSRLTVL.

This clone is a singleton in its sample. The chain has TRBV9 and TRBJ2-7; a weak D match, TRBD1 (6 bases). The V end lost 0 bases, the J end lost 5 bases, and 12 bases lay between the germline ends. Germline CDR1 SGDLS, CDR2 YYNGEE. The CDR3 length is 14 residues. CDR3 nucleotide sequence: TGTGCCAGCAGCGTAGGGGGGCACCCCAACGAGCAGTACTTC. This encodes CASSVGGHPNEQYF.

This clone was recorded a few times. V gene TRBV28 combines with J gene TRBJ1-5; 9 bases align to TRBD1. Germline V lookup: CDR1 MDHEN, CDR2 SYDVKM. The junction had 6 bases not matched to a gene; V was cut back by 3 bases and J by 6 bases. CDR3 length: 15 residues. The DNA of the CDR3 is TGTGCCAGCAGTTTGCGGGGACAGGGAGGTCAGCCCCAGCATTTT. This encodes CASSLRGQGGQPQHF.